The 12 T cell receptor beta chains below were found in one sample sequenced in a study of control samples from healthy donors and cancer patients. Sequencing was performed with immunoSEQ multiplex PCR; in TCRdb, only in-frame clones are kept and a portion is missing. The sample has some 250,000 clones; around 80% are singletons. Sequencing was done on a sample of PBMCs. These receptors were obtained from a woman aged 55-70 years with lung cancer.

The gene calls are TRBV9 and TRBJ1-2; 8 bases fit TRBD1. The V and J ends lost 0 bases and 4 bases, in that order; junction bases with no gene match: 11. Germline V gives CDR1 SGDLS, CDR2 YYNGEE. The CDR3 consists of 17 residues. The CDR3 coding sequence is TGTGCCAGCAGCGTAGGAGCAGGGGGCGTCTTCACCTATGGCTACACCTTC. This gives the protein CASSVGAGGVFTYGYTF. Using reference TRBV9 and TRBJ1-2 for the parts outside the CDR3, the full variable domain is DSGVTQTPKHLITATGQRVTLRCSPRSGDLSVYWYQQSLDQGLQFLIQYYNGEERAKGNILERFSAQQFPDLHSELNLSSLELGDSALYFCASSVGAGGVFTYGYTFGSGTRLTVV.

This clone was detected once. This chain links TRBV5-1 with TRBJ2-1, with a weak D call TRBD2 (5 bases). This CDR3 has 15 residues. Trimming removed 3 bases from V and 4 bases from J, with 14 bases in between. Germline-derived CDR1 and CDR2 are SGHRS and YFSETQ. The CDR3, as DNA: TGCGCCAGCAGCTCCGAAGCGGAAATTTACAATGAGCAGTTCTTC. It codes for CASSSEAEIYNEQFF.

The chain carries TRBV27 and TRBJ2-7; TRBD2 aligns across 8 bases. CDR1 and CDR2 from the germline V gene are MNHEY and SMNVEV (reference sequence). With 10 bases clipped from V and 0 bases from J, the junction kept 8 bases outside the gene matches. CDR3 size: 14 residues. The CDR3 protein is CATQTSASSYEQYF. DNA for the CDR3: TGTGCCACCCAGACTAGCGCAAGCTCCTACGAGCAGTACTTC.

The V call is TRBV6-5, the J call TRBJ1-1, with 7 bases aligning to TRBD1. This CDR3 region has 15 residues. Per the germline V gene, CDR1 is MNHEY and CDR2 is SVGAGI. With V trimmed by 5 bases and J by 0 bases, 6 bases remained unmatched. The CDR3 coding sequence is TGTGCCAGCAGTCCCCGACAGGGAATGAACACTGAAGCTTTCTTT. It encodes CASSPRQGMNTEAFF.

As to this clone: At one boundary the junction diverges from the germline segment, which might be a read error. This chain joins TRBV19 and TRBJ2-1; 7 nucleotides line up with TRBD1. CDR3 length: 15 amino acids. Germline V gene data show CDR1 as LNHDA and CDR2 as SQIVND (reference sequence). The chain's CDR3 is CAGSPTGSVGHEQFF. CDR3 bases: TGTGCCGGTAGCCCGACAGGGTCAGTCGGACATGAGCAGTTCTTC.

This clone has just one count. This chain uses TRBV11-2 with TRBJ1-4, with D perhaps matching TRBD1 (5 bases). Germline values: CDR1 SGHAT, CDR2 FQNNGV. V lost 3 bases to trimming and J lost 0 bases, with 14 bases between them. This CDR3 has 17 amino acids. The CDR3 nucleotides read TGTGCCAGCAGCTTTAAAACAGGTGGCTCAACTAATGAAAAACTGTTTTTT. Translated: CASSFKTGGSTNEKLFF.

The chain combines TRBV5-4 with TRBJ2-1; maybe TRBD1 (6 bases). This CDR3 comprises 16 residues. CDR1 and CDR2 from the germline V gene are SGHNT and YYREEE (reference sequence). V lost 4 bases to trimming and J lost 2 bases, with 16 bases between them. The CDR3 nucleotides read TGTGCCAGCAGCCCCCATGGGGGCGGAACCTACAATGAGCAGTTCTTC. It is translated as CASSPHGGGTYNEQFF.

The chain carries TRBV19 and TRBJ1-6, with a weak D call TRBD1 (6 bases). V was pared by 1 base and J by 7 bases, with 8 bases between. CDR1 and CDR2 (germline): LNHDA, SQIVND (reference sequence). The CDR3 totals 14 residues. CDR3 protein: CASSIVGHNSPLHF. The CDR3 region has the DNA TGTGCCAGTAGTATAGTGGGACACAATTCACCCCTCCACTTT.

The chain joins TRBV27 to TRBJ2-4; D is perhaps TRBD1 (5 bases). The CDR3 extends over 13 amino acids. Trimming cost V 5 bases and J 6 bases, with 11 bases left between them. Per germline, CDR1 MNHEY and CDR2 SMNVEV (reference sequence). CDR3 sequence (DNA): TGTGCCAGCAGTCCCACAGACAGAAACATTCAGTACTTC. The encoded protein is CASSPTDRNIQYF.

This rearrangement joins TRBV12-3 or TRBV12-4 to TRBJ2-7, with TRBD1 as a possible D gene (6 bases). The CDR3 sequence is 12 residues long. V was cut by 5 bases and J by 5 bases, with 10 bases left in between. The CDR3 DNA sequence: TGTGCCAGCAGTCAAACAGGGAACGAGCAGTACTTC. Its translation is CASSQTGNEQYF.

In its sample, this clone was seen a few times. The J gene is TRBJ2-5, the V gene TRBV24-1, with TRBD2 identical over 12 bases. Germline values: CDR1 KGHDR, CDR2 SFDVKD. This CDR3 has 15 amino acids. V was pared by 3 bases and J by 3 bases, with 1 base of the junction left unmatched. The CDR3 here is CATSDPSGGEETQYF. The CDR3 DNA follows: TGTGCCACCAGTGATCCTAGCGGGGGGGAAGAGACCCAGTACTTC.

Comments on this clone: A junction end diverges from the germline sequence, so it may reflect a read error. The V call is TRBV11-2, the J call TRBJ2-7; no definite D call. CDR1 is SGHAT, CDR2 FQNNGV, per germline. The CDR3 is 13 residues long. The CDR3 region is CASSIEATGEQYF. The CDR3 region has the DNA TGTGCCAGCAGCATAGAAGCCACGGGCGAGCAGTACTTC.